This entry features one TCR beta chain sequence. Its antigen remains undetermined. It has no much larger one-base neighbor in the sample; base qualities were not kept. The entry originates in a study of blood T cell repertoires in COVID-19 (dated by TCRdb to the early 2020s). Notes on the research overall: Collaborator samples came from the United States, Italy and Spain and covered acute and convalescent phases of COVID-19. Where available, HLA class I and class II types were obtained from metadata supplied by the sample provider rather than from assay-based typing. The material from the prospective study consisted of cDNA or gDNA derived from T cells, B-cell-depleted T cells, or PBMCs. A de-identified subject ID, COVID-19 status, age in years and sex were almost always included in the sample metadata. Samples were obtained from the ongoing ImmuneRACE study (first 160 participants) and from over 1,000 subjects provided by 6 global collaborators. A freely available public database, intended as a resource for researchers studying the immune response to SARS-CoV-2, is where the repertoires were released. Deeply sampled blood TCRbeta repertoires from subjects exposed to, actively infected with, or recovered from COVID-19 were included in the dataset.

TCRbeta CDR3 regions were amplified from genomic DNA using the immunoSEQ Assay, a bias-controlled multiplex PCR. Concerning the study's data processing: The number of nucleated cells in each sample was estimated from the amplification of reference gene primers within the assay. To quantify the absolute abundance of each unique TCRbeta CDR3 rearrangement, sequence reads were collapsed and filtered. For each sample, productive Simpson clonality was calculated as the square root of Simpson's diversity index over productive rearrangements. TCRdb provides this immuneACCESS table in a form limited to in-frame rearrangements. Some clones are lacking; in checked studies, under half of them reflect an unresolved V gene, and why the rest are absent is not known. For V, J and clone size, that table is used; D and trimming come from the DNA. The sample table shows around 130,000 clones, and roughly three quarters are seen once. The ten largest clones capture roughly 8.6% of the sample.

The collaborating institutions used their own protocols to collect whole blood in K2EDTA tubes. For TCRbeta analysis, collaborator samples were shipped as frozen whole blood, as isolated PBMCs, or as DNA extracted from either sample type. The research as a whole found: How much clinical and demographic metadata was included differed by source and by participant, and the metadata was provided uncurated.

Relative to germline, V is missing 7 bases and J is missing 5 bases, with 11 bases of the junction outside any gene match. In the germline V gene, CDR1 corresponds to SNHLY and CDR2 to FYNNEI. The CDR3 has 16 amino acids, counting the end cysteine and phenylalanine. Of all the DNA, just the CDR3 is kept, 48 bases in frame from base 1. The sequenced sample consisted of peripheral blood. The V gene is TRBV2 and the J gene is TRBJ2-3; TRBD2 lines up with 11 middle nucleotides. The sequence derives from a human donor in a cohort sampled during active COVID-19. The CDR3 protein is CASTQGSGGAIDTQYF. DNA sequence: TGTGCCAGCACCCAGGGTAGCGGGGGGGCCATAGATACGCAGTATTTT.